The rows below give T cell receptor beta chains drawn from one sample of a study of T cells expressing NK-cell markers. Following a re-call of the 5' RACE reads, TCRdb has one entry per CDR3 protein and lacks DNA. Seen in this sample are about 460,000 distinct CDR3 sequences; the ten most common clones hold around 1.4%. Sequencing was carried out using blood T cells: a sorted CD56 or NKG2C T cell subset, CD4+ or CD8+ T cells, or bulk PBMC T cells (not recorded which). Receptors were obtained from a woman between 45 and 60 years old in good health. The CDR3 runs from the conserved cysteine through the conserved F or W.

CDR3 length	J gene	V gene	CDR3 protein
16	TRBJ2-6	TRBV24-1	CATSGPQSSGANVLTF
15	TRBJ2-2	TRBV5-4	CASSLDVTNTGELFF
16	TRBJ2-1	TRBV12-3/TRBV12-4	CASHPRTSATYNEQFF
16	TRBJ2-2	TRBV20-1	CSASPSLAGAGGELFF
15	TRBJ2-3	TRBV5-1	CASSFGTSGSHTQYF
14	TRBJ2-7	TRBV5-1	CASSLAGVFDEQYF
15	TRBJ2-2	TRBV12-3/TRBV12-4	CASSLVVGNTGELFF
18	TRBJ2-3	TRBV21-1	CASSKVRPGGPSTDTQYF
16	TRBJ2-2	TRBV10-2	CASSEVPWPNTGELFF
16	TRBJ2-7	TRBV3-1	CASSHIGGVPSYEQYF
16	TRBJ1-2	TRBV19	CASSIMKGGGVQAYTF
14	TRBJ2-2	TRBV15	CATRQGVDTGELFF
12	TRBJ1-1	TRBV12-3/TRBV12-4	CASSRRESEAFF
15	TRBJ1-1	TRBV7-9	CASSPRDRGITEAFF
15	TRBJ1-3	TRBV5-1	CASSQQGGSGNTIYF
18	TRBJ2-7	TRBV12-3/TRBV12-4	CASSFWSSGTHEVHEQYF
13	TRBJ2-2	TRBV11-3	CASSRDFAGELFF
16	TRBJ2-5	TRBV12-3/TRBV12-4	CASSLPGLAGGETQYF